Sequencing of this T cell receptor (beta chain) was carried out in a study of blood T cell repertoires in COVID-19 (dated by TCRdb to 2020 to 2022). About the study as a whole: The collaborator samples originated in the United States, Italy and Spain and spanned the acute and convalescent phases of COVID-19. The prospective study material was composed of cDNA or gDNA derived from T cells, B-cell-depleted T cells, or PBMCs. The dataset comprised deeply sampled blood TCRbeta repertoires from subjects exposed to, actively infected with, or recovered from COVID-19. The repertoires were made available in a free public database intended to serve as a resource for research on the immune response to SARS-CoV-2. Samples came from the ongoing ImmuneRACE study (first 160 participants) plus 1,254 subjects from 6 global collaborators. The sample metadata nearly always contained a de-identified subject ID, COVID-19 status, age in years and sex. HLA class I and class II types, where available, came from metadata supplied by the sample provider rather than from assay-based typing. General study outcomes and caveats: Clinical and demographic metadata were provided uncurated, with the amount varying by source and participant.

TCRbeta CDR3 regions were amplified from genomic DNA by means of the immunoSEQ Assay, a bias-controlled multiplex PCR. The source study handled its data this way. The number of nucleated cells in each sample was estimated from the amplification of reference gene primers within the assay. To quantify the absolute abundance of each unique TCRbeta CDR3 rearrangement, sequence reads were collapsed and filtered. For each sample, productive Simpson clonality was calculated as the square root of Simpson's diversity index over productive rearrangements. The immuneACCESS repertoire file appears here via TCRdb, limited to in-frame rearrangements. These files lack a portion of the clones; in checked studies, under half of the deficit traces to unresolved V genes, and the cause of the others is not known. The DNA gave D and trimming, while V, J and clone size come from that table. Present in this sample are 42,000 or so clones, 92% of which were seen just once. 9.2% of the sample comes from the top ten.

The collaborating institutions used their own protocols to collect whole blood in K2EDTA tubes. For TCRbeta analysis, collaborator samples were shipped as frozen whole blood, as isolated PBMCs, or as DNA extracted from either sample type. Spanning cysteine to phenylalanine, the CDR3 consists of 16 amino acids. Only the CDR3 portion is preserved as DNA: 48 bases, with reading frame beginning at the first base. According to the germline V gene, CDR1 reads MDHEN and CDR2 reads SYDVKM. V is pruned by 5 bases and J by 8 bases, leaving 17 bases of the junction without a gene match. For this clone: Its specific antigen is unknown. No base qualities exist here, and no much larger clone lies one base off it.

The sample taken for sequencing was peripheral blood. The TCR was taken from a man in his fifties or sixties with active COVID-19. The sequence is built from TRBV28 and TRBJ1-2; 7 central nucleotides agree with TRBD1. At the DNA level, the sequence is TGTGCCAGCAGTCCCCTCGTAACAGGGGACGGTAGGGGCTACACCTTC. Translated, this is CASSPLVTGDGRGYTF.